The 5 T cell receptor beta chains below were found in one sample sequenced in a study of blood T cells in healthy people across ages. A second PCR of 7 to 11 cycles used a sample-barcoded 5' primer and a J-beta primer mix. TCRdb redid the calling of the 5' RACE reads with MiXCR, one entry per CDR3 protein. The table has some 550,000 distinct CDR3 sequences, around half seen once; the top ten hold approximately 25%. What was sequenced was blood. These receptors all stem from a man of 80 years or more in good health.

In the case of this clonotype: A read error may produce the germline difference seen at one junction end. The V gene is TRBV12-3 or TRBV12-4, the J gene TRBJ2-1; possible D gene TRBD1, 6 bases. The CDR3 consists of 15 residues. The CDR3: CDSGIQGYSYNEQFF. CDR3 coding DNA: TGTGACAGCGGTATACAGGGTTACTCCTACAATGAGCAGTTCTTC.

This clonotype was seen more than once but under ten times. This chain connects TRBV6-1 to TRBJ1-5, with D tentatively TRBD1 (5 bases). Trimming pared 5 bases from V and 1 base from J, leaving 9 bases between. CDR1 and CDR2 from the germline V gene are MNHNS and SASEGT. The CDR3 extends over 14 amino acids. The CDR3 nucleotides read TGTGCCAGCAGTCCTTGGGACAGCAATCAGCCCCAGCATTTT. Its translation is CASSPWDSNQPQHF.

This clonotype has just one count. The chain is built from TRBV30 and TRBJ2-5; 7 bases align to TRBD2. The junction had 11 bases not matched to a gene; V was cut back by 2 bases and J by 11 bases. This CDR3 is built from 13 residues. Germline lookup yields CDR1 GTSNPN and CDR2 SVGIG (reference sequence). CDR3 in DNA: TGTGCCTGGAGTCCCCGACTAGCCAATGAGCAGTACTTC. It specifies CAWSPRLANEQYF.

The CDR3 here is CASSVDETYGYTF. DNA for the CDR3: TGTGCCAGCAGCGTAGATGAGACCTATGGCTACACCTTC. The gene calls are TRBV9 and TRBJ1-2; D unclear. The CDR3 runs to 13 residues. V was cut by 0 bases and J by 4 bases, with 7 bases left in between. The germline V gene encodes CDR1 SGDLS and CDR2 YYNGEE.

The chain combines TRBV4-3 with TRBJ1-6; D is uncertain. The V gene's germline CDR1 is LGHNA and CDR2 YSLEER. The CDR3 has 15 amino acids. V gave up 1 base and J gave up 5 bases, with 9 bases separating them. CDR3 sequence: CASSQAAVNNSPLHF. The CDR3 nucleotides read TGCGCCAGCAGCCAAGCGGCAGTGAATAATTCACCCCTCCACTTT.